Listed here are 32 T cell receptor beta chains from one sample, sequenced in a study of lymphopenia after photon versus proton radiotherapy. Produced via immunoSEQ multiplex PCR; TCRdb's table is partial and in-frame only. Counted here are over 40,000 clones, roughly 90% occurring once; the ten biggest clones make up roughly 18%. The sequenced sample was peripheral blood, obtained from a patient treated with photon-based radiotherapy. These receptor sequences come from a woman aged 40 to 50 with cholangiocarcinoma.

CDR3 region: CASSPASDRPTYEQYF. The CDR3 nucleotides are TGCGCCAGCAGCCCGGCTAGCGACAGGCCGACCTACGAGCAGTACTTC. V gene TRBV4-1 combines with J gene TRBJ2-7; D tentatively reads TRBD1 or TRBD2 (6 bases each). Trimming shortened V by 4 bases and J by 2 bases, and 18 bases separated the two germline ends. The germline CDR1 and CDR2 sequences are MGHRA and YSYEKL. This CDR3 contains 16 residues.

The CDR3 bases are TGTGCCAGCAGCGGTCAGACTTCGGGGGAGCAGTACTTC. This sequence encodes CASSGQTSGEQYF. The gene calls are TRBV13 and TRBJ2-7; the D gene is possibly TRBD2 (5 bases). V shed 5 bases and J shed 7 bases, with 15 bases lying between them. This CDR3 is built from 13 residues. Per germline, CDR1 PRHDT and CDR2 FYEKMQ (reference sequence).

The chain joins TRBV30 to TRBJ2-1; 9 bases line up with TRBD2. CDR1 is GTSNPN, CDR2 SVGIG, per germline (reference sequence). V was clipped by 0 bases and J by 9 bases; unmatched bases: 6. CDR3 size: 14 residues. DNA for the CDR3: TGTGCCTGGAGTGTACGCGGGGGGGCCGGTGAGCAGTTCTTC. The encoded protein is CAWSVRGGAGEQFF.

The gene calls are TRBV6-5 and TRBJ2-7, with D hard to call. V shed 3 bases and J shed 3 bases, with 3 bases lying between them. CDR1 is MNHEY, CDR2 SVGAGI, per germline. This CDR3 is built from 11 residues. CDR3 residues: CASSYDYEQYF. CDR3 nucleotides: TGTGCCAGCAGTTATGACTACGAGCAGTACTTC.

The V gene is TRBV18, the J gene TRBJ2-2; D not resolved. The V gene's germline CDR1 is KGHSH and CDR2 LQKENI. The germline V and J ends were trimmed by 3 bases and 3 bases, with 5 bases remaining between them. The CDR3 is 13 amino acids. The CDR3 DNA reads as TGTGCCAGCTCACCTCTAGACACCGGGGAGCTGTTTTTT. It codes for CASSPLDTGELFF.

This chain links TRBV28 with TRBJ2-7; TRBD1 aligns across 9 bases. V dropped 4 bases and J dropped 3; count of bases not matched to a gene: 7. This CDR3 has 15 amino acids. The germline V gene encodes CDR1 MDHEN and CDR2 SYDVKM. The CDR3 spells CASSYGGTGNYEQYF. The CDR3 nucleotides read TGTGCCAGCAGTTATGGAGGGACAGGGAACTACGAGCAGTACTTC.

The rearrangement uses TRBV7-3 and TRBJ1-1, with 7 bases that match TRBD1. Germline assignment: CDR1 SGHTA and CDR2 FQGTGA. The J segment lost 6 bases and the V segment lost 4 bases, leaving 11 bases of the junction unmatched. This CDR3 is 15 amino acids long. This CDR3 reads CASSSTGASGAEAFF. The CDR3, as DNA: TGTGCCAGCAGCTCCACAGGGGCCTCGGGCGCTGAAGCTTTCTTT.

The chain has TRBV19 and TRBJ1-1, with 8 bases fitting TRBD1. Germline values: CDR1 LNHDA, CDR2 SQIVND (reference sequence). The length of the CDR3 is 15 residues. Losses at the gene ends were 5 bases for V and 0 bases for J; bases not matched to a gene: 5. CDR3 amino acids: CASSPDRAMNTEAFF. The CDR3 bases are TGTGCCAGTAGTCCGGACAGGGCTATGAACACTGAAGCTTTCTTT.

The chain employs TRBV9 and TRBJ2-7; D is perhaps TRBD2 (6 bases). The germline V gene encodes CDR1 SGDLS and CDR2 YYNGEE. V shed 3 bases and J shed 3 bases, with 13 bases lying between them. This CDR3 comprises 14 residues. The CDR3 DNA sequence: TGTGCCAGCAGCGGCGGACTGGGACTCTACGAGCAGTACTTC. This sequence encodes CASSGGLGLYEQYF. The whole variable domain, filled in from reference TRBV9 and TRBJ2-7, reads DSGVTQTPKHLITATGQRVTLRCSPRSGDLSVYWYQQSLDQGLQFLIQYYNGEERAKGNILERFSAQQFPDLHSELNLSSLELGDSALYFCASSGGLGLYEQYFGPGTRLTVT.

The CDR3 nucleotides are TGTGCCAGCAGGTCCGGGTCTAACTCCTACGAGCAGTACTTC. It specifies CASRSGSNSYEQYF. V is TRBV28 and J is TRBJ2-7; no firm D call. V shed 6 bases and J shed 0 bases, with 12 bases lying between them. CDR1 MDHEN and CDR2 SYDVKM come from the germline V gene. There are 14 residues in the CDR3. The complete variable domain, with remaining parts taken from reference TRBV28 and TRBJ2-7, reads DVKVTQSSRYLVKRTGEKVFLECVQDMDHENMFWYRQDPGLGLRLIYFSYDVKMKEKGDIPEGYSVSREKKERFSLILESASTNQTSMYLCASRSGSNSYEQYFGPGTRLTVT.

The J gene is TRBJ1-2, the V gene TRBV27; unclear D gene. The CDR3 runs to 16 residues. Germline values: CDR1 MNHEY, CDR2 SMNVEV (reference sequence). The V and J ends lost 0 bases and 1 base respectively, with 12 bases between them. The CDR3 spells CASSLSIGGVNYGYTF. DNA for the CDR3: TGTGCCAGCAGTTTATCGATCGGAGGTGTTAACTATGGCTACACCTTC.

The gene calls are TRBV4-2 and TRBJ2-7; 10 bases are a match to TRBD2. The CDR3 sequence is 19 residues long. The V gene's germline CDR1 is LGHNA and CDR2 YNFKEQ. Trimming at V came to 0 bases and at J to 1 base, leaving 12 bases not matched to a gene. CDR3 in amino acids: CASSQEQSTASGGSYEQYF. The CDR3 nucleotides are TGTGCCAGCAGCCAAGAACAGTCTACGGCTAGCGGGGGATCCTACGAGCAGTACTTC.

The V gene is TRBV28, the J gene TRBJ1-2, with D perhaps TRBD1 (6 bases). The germline gives CDR1 MDHEN, CDR2 SYDVKM. V lost 6 bases, J lost 7 bases, and 21 bases lay in between. CDR3 length equals 15 residues. The CDR3 is CASREGGTGVFGYTF. The CDR3 nucleotides read TGTGCCAGCAGGGAGGGGGGGACGGGAGTCTTTGGCTACACCTTC.

This chain uses TRBV7-8 with TRBJ2-3; 8 nucleotides agree with TRBD2. J gave up 0 bases and V 6 bases, and 8 bases lay outside the gene matches. The germline V gene encodes CDR1 SGHVS and CDR2 FQNEAQ. This CDR3 region has 16 residues. The CDR3 region has the DNA TGTGCCAGCAGTCGCCTAGCGGGCTTAAGCACAGATACGCAGTATTTT. It encodes CASSRLAGLSTDTQYF. Using reference TRBV7-8 and TRBJ2-3 for the parts outside the CDR3, the full variable domain is GAGVSQSPRYKVAKRGQDVALRCDPISGHVSLFWYQQALGQGPEFLTYFQNEAQLDKSGLPSDRFFAERPEGSVSTLKIQRTQQEDSAVYLCASSRLAGLSTDTQYFGPGTRLTVL.

The chain carries TRBV30 and TRBJ1-2, with 9 bases that match TRBD1. J gave up 8 bases and V 1 base, and 14 bases lay outside the gene matches. The CDR3 consists of 16 residues. Per the germline V gene, CDR1 is GTSNPN and CDR2 is SVGIG (reference sequence). The CDR3 loop reads CAWSGHTRTGDGGYTF. The CDR3 DNA reads as TGTGCCTGGAGTGGACATACTCGGACAGGGGATGGCGGCTACACCTTC.

The V call is TRBV5-1, the J call TRBJ2-1; 9 nucleotides align to TRBD1. The CDR3 contains 14 residues. The trim removed 9 bases at V and 3 bases at J, leaving 7 bases unmatched. Germline V gives CDR1 SGHRS, CDR2 YFSETQ. CDR3 nucleotide sequence: TGCGCCACCCAGCCGGGACAGGGCTACAATGAGCAGTTCTTC. This encodes CATQPGQGYNEQFF.

This chain links TRBV5-5 with TRBJ2-5, with 7 bases aligning to TRBD2. V shed 3 bases and J 5 bases; nucleotides not matched to a gene: 16. The CDR3 is 17 residues long. Germline CDR1 SGHKS, CDR2 YYEKEE (reference sequence). The CDR3 DNA reads TGTGCCAGCAGCTGGTGGCTAGCGGAGAGAGTGGATGAGACCCAGTACTTC. Residues: CASSWWLAERVDETQYF.

For the CDR3, the DNA is TGTGCCAGCACCCCCGGGAGCTCCTACGAGCAGTACTTC. It yields the protein CASTPGSSYEQYF. This chain links TRBV6-5 with TRBJ2-7, with a tentative D call TRBD2 (6 bases). The ends were cut back, 7 bases at V and 0 bases at J, with 10 bases in the middle. CDR1 is MNHEY, CDR2 SVGAGI, per germline. The CDR3 has 13 residues.

The genes are TRBV19 and TRBJ2-2; D gene uncertain. The CDR3 extends over 12 amino acids. CDR1 is LNHDA and CDR2 is SQIVND in the germline V gene (reference sequence). V was trimmed by 5 bases and J by 3 bases, leaving 4 bases between them. CDR3: CASSGDTGELFF. CDR3 nucleotide sequence: TGTGCCAGTAGTGGGGACACCGGGGAGCTGTTTTTT.

Only a few counts were recorded for this clone. The chain links TRBV27 to TRBJ1-1; a possible D gene is TRBD1 (6 bases). The germline V gene has CDR1 MNHEY and CDR2 SMNVEV (reference sequence). V dropped 7 bases and J dropped 1 base, with 13 bases sitting between them. CDR3 length: 14 amino acids. The chain's CDR3 is CASMGADRNTEAFF. The CDR3 nucleotides read TGTGCCAGCATGGGTGCGGACAGGAACACTGAAGCTTTCTTT.

The chain joins TRBV5-1 to TRBJ1-3; the D is unclear. The CDR3 consists of 15 residues. V lost 1 base to trimming and J lost 0 bases, with 8 bases between them. Looked up from germline, CDR1 is SGHRS and CDR2 is YFSETQ. The CDR3 sequence is CASSLFPGSGNTIYF. CDR3 DNA: TGCGCCAGCAGCTTGTTTCCGGGCTCTGGAAACACCATATATTTT. The full variable domain, its missing parts supplied by reference TRBV5-1 and TRBJ1-3, is KAGVTQTPRYLIKTRGQQVTLSCSPISGHRSVSWYQQTPGQGLQFLFEYFSETQRNKGNFPGRFSGRQFSNSRSEMNVSTLELGDSALYLCASSLFPGSGNTIYFGEGSWLTVV.

This chain links TRBV29-1 with TRBJ2-2, with D maybe TRBD1 (5 bases). V shed 2 bases and J shed 1 base, with 14 bases lying between them. The germline gives CDR1 SQVTM, CDR2 ANQGSEA. This CDR3 has 16 amino acids. The DNA for the CDR3 is TGCAGCGTTGAAACTCAGGGATGGGGGAACACCGGGGAGCTGTTTTTT. This sequence encodes CSVETQGWGNTGELFF.

V and J are TRBV5-1 and TRBJ1-1; 7 bases line up with TRBD1. The germline gives CDR1 SGHRS, CDR2 YFSETQ. The CDR3 consists of 15 residues. The trim removed 0 bases at V and 4 bases at J, leaving 6 bases unmatched. The CDR3 region has the DNA TGCGCCAGCAGCTTGGGGGCAGGGGGGCCCACTGAAGCTTTCTTT. It is translated as CASSLGAGGPTEAFF.

Note on this clone: The same CDR3 can be traced to other DNA sequences in this sample. The rearrangement uses TRBV5-1 and TRBJ2-1, with a tentative D call TRBD1 (6 bases). The CDR3 has 16 amino acids. With 2 bases removed from V and 0 bases from J, the gap between germline ends came to 12 bases. Germline assignment: CDR1 SGHRS and CDR2 YFSETQ. Written as DNA, the CDR3 is TGCGCCAGCAGCTTCCAAGGGACAAGCTCCTACAATGAGCAGTTCTTC. Translation: CASSFQGTSSYNEQFF.

The chain employs TRBV7-3 and TRBJ2-3; 12 bases map to TRBD2. Germline CDR1 reads SGHTA; CDR2 reads FQGTGA. V lost 5 bases to trimming and J lost 9 bases; unmatched junction nucleotides: 27. The CDR3 has 21 amino acids. This CDR3 reads CASSLLTGETGASGRAATQYF. CDR3 in DNA: TGTGCCAGCAGCCTCCTGACCGGGGAAACTGGTGCTAGCGGGAGGGCCGCGACGCAGTATTTT.

The chain recombines TRBV4-3 with TRBJ2-3, with 7 bases fitting TRBD2. Unmatched junction bases numbered 6, after V lost 4 bases and J lost 2 bases. The CDR3 is made up of 15 amino acids. In germline, CDR1 is LGHNA, CDR2 YSLEER. CDR3 DNA sequence: TGCGCCAGCAGCCGACAAGCGGGACTCACAGATACGCAGTATTTT. It is translated as CASSRQAGLTDTQYF.

The V gene is TRBV21-1, the J gene TRBJ1-4; the table calls TRBD1, which could not be checked here. TRBV21-1 is designated a pseudogene. The CDR3 is made up of 16 amino acids. CDR3 sequence reads: CASSKGRGQGAKKLFF. The CDR3 coding sequence is TGTGCCAGCAGCAAAGGAAGGGGACAGGGGGCGAAAAAACTGTTTTTT.

The chain links TRBV2 to TRBJ2-2; the D gene is possibly TRBD1 (6 bases). The length of the CDR3 is 19 residues. CDR1 SNHLY and CDR2 FYNNEI come from the germline V gene. Trimming cost V 2 bases and J 1 base, with 20 bases left between them. The CDR3 spells CASSEIGLRIGGNTGELFF. For the CDR3, the DNA is TGTGCCAGCAGTGAAATAGGGCTCAGGATAGGGGGGAACACCGGGGAGCTGTTTTTT.

The V gene is TRBV5-5, the J gene TRBJ1-2; D unresolved. The V gene lost 0 bases and the J gene lost 4 bases, with 13 bases spanning the gap. This CDR3 is built from 15 residues. Germline loops: CDR1 SGHKS, CDR2 YYEKEE (reference sequence). CDR3 residues: CASSLAGLEGYGYTF. DNA for the CDR3: TGTGCCAGCAGCTTGGCCGGGCTGGAGGGCTATGGCTACACCTTC.

This clone came up once. This sequence joins TRBV5-1 and TRBJ2-1, with 7 bases aligning to TRBD1. Germline assignment: CDR1 SGHRS and CDR2 YFSETQ. The CDR3 consists of 15 residues. J gave up 4 bases and V 0 bases, and 4 bases lay outside the gene matches. CDR3 loop: CASSLVGQLYNEQFF. DNA of the CDR3: TGCGCCAGCAGCTTGGTGGGACAGCTATACAATGAGCAGTTCTTC.

This clone showed up just once. V is TRBV6-5 and J is TRBJ1-1; tentatively, D is TRBD1 (5 bases). The CDR3 has 12 residues. Trimming removed 5 bases at V and 10 bases at J, with 14 bases between. The germline V gene has CDR1 MNHEY and CDR2 SVGAGI. The CDR3 DNA follows: TGTGCCAGCAGTAACGGGGGGAATCCAGCTTTCTTT. It codes for CASSNGGNPAFF.

The chain recombines TRBV7-6 with TRBJ1-2; the match to TRBD1 covers 7 bases. CDR3 size: 14 residues. CDR1 is SGHVS and CDR2 is FNYEAQ in the germline V gene. V was pared by 5 bases and J by 4 bases, with 7 bases of the junction left unmatched. In DNA, the CDR3 is TGTGCCAGCAGCCCCCCAGGGGGAGGCTATGGCTACACCTTC. Translating gives CASSPPGGGYGYTF.